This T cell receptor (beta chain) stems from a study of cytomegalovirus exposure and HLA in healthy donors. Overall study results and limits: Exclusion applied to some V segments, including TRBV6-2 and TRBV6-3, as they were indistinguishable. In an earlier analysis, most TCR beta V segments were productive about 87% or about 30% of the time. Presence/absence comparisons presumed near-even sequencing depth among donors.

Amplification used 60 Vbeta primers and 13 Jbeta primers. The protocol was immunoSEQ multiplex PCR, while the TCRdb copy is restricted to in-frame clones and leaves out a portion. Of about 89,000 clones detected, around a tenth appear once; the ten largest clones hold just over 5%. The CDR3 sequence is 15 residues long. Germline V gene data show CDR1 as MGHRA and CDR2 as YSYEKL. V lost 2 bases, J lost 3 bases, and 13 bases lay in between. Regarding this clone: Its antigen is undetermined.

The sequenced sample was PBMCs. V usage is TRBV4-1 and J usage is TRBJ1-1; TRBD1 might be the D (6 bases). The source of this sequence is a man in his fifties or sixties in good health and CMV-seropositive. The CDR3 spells CASSQLSRGDTEAFF. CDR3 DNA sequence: TGCGCCAGCAGCCAACTGAGCAGGGGCGACACTGAAGCTTTCTTT.